One sample yielded the 28 T cell receptor beta chains listed below, sequenced in a study of T cell responses to AZD1222 COVID-19 vaccine. Here immunoSEQ multiplex PCR was the method, and the copy in TCRdb shows in-frame clones only, minus some. The table lists more than 150,000 clones, approximately 89% of them singletons. This specimen consisted of peripheral blood, obtained 28 days after the second AZD1222 dose. These receptors were taken from an adult who received the AZD1222 COVID-19 vaccine.

The chain has TRBV4-2 and TRBJ2-1, with 9 bases identical to TRBD1. The V gene end was trimmed by 4 bases and the J gene end by 5 bases; junction bases not matched to a gene: 6. Germline assignment: CDR1 LGHNA and CDR2 YNFKEQ. The CDR3 consists of 15 residues. As DNA, the CDR3 is TGTGCCAGCAGCCGGCGAGACAGGGGGGACAATGAGCAGTTCTTC. The encoded protein is CASSRRDRGDNEQFF.

The J gene is TRBJ2-3, the V gene TRBV20-1; D not resolved. The CDR3 covers 11 residues. V was clipped by 3 bases and J by 5 bases, with 6 bases between them. Germline V CDR1 and CDR2: DFQATT, SNEGSKA (reference sequence). The CDR3 DNA is TGCAGTGCTAGGGGTATAGATACGCAGTATTTT. Protein: CSARGIDTQYF.

The rearrangement links TRBV3-1 (or the pseudogene TRBV3-2) to TRBJ2-1; 11 bases agree with TRBD2. Germline V lookup: CDR1 LGHDT, CDR2 YNNKEL (reference sequence). The length of the CDR3 is 16 residues. V was clipped by 6 bases and J by 2 bases; unmatched bases: 6. The CDR3 is CASRPLAGGAYNEQFF. DNA of the CDR3: TGTGCCAGCAGACCCCTAGCGGGAGGTGCCTACAATGAGCAGTTCTTC.

The chain recombines TRBV19 with TRBJ2-3; 10 bases are shared with TRBD1. The germline V gene encodes CDR1 LNHDA and CDR2 SQIVND (reference sequence). There are 14 residues in the CDR3. V lost 10 bases to trimming and J lost 6 bases; unmatched junction nucleotides: 10. The CDR3 spells CATRDRGKADTQYF. DNA of the CDR3: TGTGCCACCCGGGACAGGGGAAAGGCGGATACGCAGTATTTT. Drawing the rest from reference TRBV19 and TRBJ2-3, the complete variable domain is DGGITQSPKYLFRKEGQNVTLSCEQNLNHDAMYWYRQDPGQGLRLIYYSQIVNDFQKGDIAEGYSVSREKKESFPLTVTSAQKNPTAFYLCATRDRGKADTQYFGPGTRLTVL.

This rearrangement joins TRBV5-1 to TRBJ1-1; 8 bases agree with TRBD1. CDR3 length: 13 amino acids. The germline V gene has CDR1 SGHRS and CDR2 YFSETQ. With 4 bases clipped from V and 7 bases from J, the junction kept 6 bases outside the gene matches. CDR3 DNA: TGCGCCAGCAGCCCCTGGGACAGGCGTGAAGCTTTCTTT. Residues: CASSPWDRREAFF.

This clone occurred once. V is TRBV5-1 and J is TRBJ2-1; 7 bases map to TRBD2. The CDR3 is 16 amino acids. V shed 4 bases, J shed 3 bases, and the junction held 10 bases outside the gene matches. The germline CDR1 and CDR2 sequences are SGHRS and YFSETQ. The chain's CDR3 is CASSKWEGPNYNEQFF. The CDR3 coding sequence is TGCGCCAGCAGCAAGTGGGAGGGCCCAAACTACAATGAGCAGTTCTTC.

This clone appeared a few times. The V gene is TRBV7-3, the J gene TRBJ1-1; D uncertain. Germline values: CDR1 SGHTA, CDR2 FQGTGA. CDR3 length equals 13 residues. V lost 1 base and J lost 8, with 11 bases in between. The DNA of the CDR3 is TGTGCCAGCAGCTTAATTGCAGCGGAGGAAGCTTTCTTT. Encoded protein: CASSLIAAEEAFF. Drawing the rest from reference TRBV7-3 and TRBJ1-1, the complete variable domain is GAGVSQTPSNKVTEKGKYVELRCDPISGHTALYWYRQSLGQGPEFLIYFQGTGAADDSGLPNDRFFAVRPEGSVSTLKIQRTERGDSAVYLCASSLIAAEEAFFGQGTRLTVV.

The chain carries TRBV19 and TRBJ1-5; a possible D gene is TRBD1 (6 bases). The CDR3 loop spans 13 amino acids. The V and J ends lost 1 base and 7 bases respectively, with 8 bases between them. Germline CDR1 and CDR2: LNHDA and SQIVND (reference sequence). The CDR3 reads CASSIGDRQPQHF. The CDR3 bases are TGTGCCAGTAGTATAGGCGACAGGCAGCCCCAGCATTTT. Full variable domain (rest looked up from reference TRBV19 and TRBJ1-5): DGGITQSPKYLFRKEGQNVTLSCEQNLNHDAMYWYRQDPGQGLRLIYYSQIVNDFQKGDIAEGYSVSREKKESFPLTVTSAQKNPTAFYLCASSIGDRQPQHFGDGTRLSIL.

The genes are TRBV9 and TRBJ2-1, with 12 bases aligning to TRBD2. Germline V gene lookup returns CDR1 SGDLS and CDR2 YYNGEE. With V trimmed by 4 bases and J by 10 bases, 6 bases remained unmatched. The CDR3 spans 14 residues. The CDR3: CASSQTSGRREQFF. The CDR3 DNA is TGTGCCAGCAGCCAGACTAGCGGGAGAAGGGAGCAGTTCTTC.

CDR3 residues: CATAGGLGGYTF. In DNA form, the CDR3 reads TGTGCCACCGCCGGTGGTCTGGGAGGCTACACCTTC. The rearrangement links TRBV10-3 to TRBJ1-2; no clear D gene. Trimming removed 10 bases at V and 8 bases at J, with 17 bases between. Germline V gives CDR1 ENHRY, CDR2 SYGVKD. This CDR3 has 12 residues.

The V call is TRBV7-2, the J call TRBJ1-1, with a weak D call TRBD1 (5 bases). The CDR3 contains 14 residues. Germline loops: CDR1 SGHTA, CDR2 FQGNSA. The germline V and J ends were trimmed by 5 bases and 3 bases, with 13 bases remaining between them. DNA of the CDR3: TGTGCCAGCAGCCCTAGTCCGGGGGACACTGAAGCTTTCTTT. Its translation: CASSPSPGDTEAFF.

This sequence joins TRBV11-3 and TRBJ2-7; D might be TRBD2 (7 bases). The V gene's germline CDR1 is SGHNT and CDR2 YENEEA. V gave up 1 base and J gave up 6 bases, with 16 bases separating them. The CDR3 has 15 amino acids. The CDR3 here is CASSLGEGGSGEQYF. The CDR3 nucleotides are TGTGCCAGCAGCTTAGGCGAGGGGGGGTCAGGCGAGCAGTACTTC. Complete variable domain (other parts from reference TRBV11-3 and TRBJ2-7): EAGVVQSPRYKIIEKKQPVAFWCNPISGHNTLYWYLQNLGQGPELLIRYENEEAVDDSQLPKDRFSAERLKGVDSTLKIQPAELGDSAVYLCASSLGEGGSGEQYFGPGTRLTVT.

The chain couples TRBV24-1 to TRBJ2-5, with a weak D call TRBD2 (7 bases). The germline CDR1 and CDR2 sequences are KGHDR and SFDVKD. The CDR3 covers 15 residues. V was clipped by 5 bases and J by 4 bases, with 16 bases between them. The CDR3 sequence: CATSAAAGARETQYF. In nucleotides, the CDR3 is TGTGCCACCAGTGCCGCTGCGGGGGCAAGAGAGACCCAGTACTTC.

The chain uses TRBV7-9 and TRBJ1-4; tentative D call: TRBD1 (6 bases). Between the trimmed V and J ends, which lost 2 bases and 7 bases, there was a span of 11 bases. The germline gives CDR1 SEHNR, CDR2 FQNEAQ (reference sequence). The CDR3 covers 14 residues. The DNA of the CDR3 is TGTGCCAGCAGCTTAAAGGGGGGGACTGAAAAACTGTTTTTT. Its protein is CASSLKGGTEKLFF.

The chain has TRBV27 and TRBJ2-7; tentatively, D is TRBD1 (6 bases). Trimming took 5 bases from V and 0 from J, leaving 17 bases between them. This CDR3 has 16 amino acids. The V gene's germline CDR1 is MNHEY and CDR2 SMNVEV (reference sequence). CDR3 sequence reads: CASSQGHPGLSYEQYF. CDR3 sequence (DNA): TGTGCCAGCAGTCAGGGACACCCAGGCCTCTCCTACGAGCAGTACTTC.

The chain links TRBV11-2 to TRBJ2-5; 13 bases fit TRBD2. With V trimmed by 4 bases and J by 2 bases, 4 bases remained unmatched. Germline assignment: CDR1 SGHAT and CDR2 FQNNGV. This CDR3 is 16 amino acids long. CDR3 sequence reads: CASSSSLAGGQETQYF. The DNA for the CDR3 is TGTGCCAGCAGCTCCTCACTAGCGGGAGGGCAAGAGACCCAGTACTTC.

This clone has just a few counts. The chain links TRBV4-2 to TRBJ2-1, with D maybe TRBD1 (5 bases). Per the germline V gene, CDR1 is LGHNA and CDR2 is YNFKEQ. The CDR3 extends over 16 amino acids. Deletions cut 0 bases from V and 6 bases from J, with 15 bases between. CDR3 residues: CASSQDTGHRRNEQFF. The CDR3 DNA is TGTGCCAGCAGCCAAGATACCGGACACCGTCGCAATGAGCAGTTCTTC.

The chain has TRBV2 and TRBJ2-1; D perhaps matches TRBD2 (6 bases). CDR1 and CDR2 from the germline V gene are SNHLY and FYNNEI. With 3 bases removed from V and 3 bases from J, the gap between germline ends came to 12 bases. CDR3 length equals 15 residues. This chain's CDR3 is CASSDPSENYNEQFF. The CDR3 DNA reads as TGTGCCAGCAGTGACCCTAGCGAGAACTACAATGAGCAGTTCTTC. Complete variable domain (other parts from reference TRBV2 and TRBJ2-1): EPEVTQTPSHQVTQMGQEVILRCVPISNHLYFYWYRQILGQKVEFLVSFYNNEISEKSEIFDDQFSVERPDGSNFTLKIRSTKLEDSAMYFCASSDPSENYNEQFFGPGTRLTVL.

V gene TRBV9 combines with J gene TRBJ2-5, with D perhaps matching TRBD1 (6 bases). Germline V gives CDR1 SGDLS, CDR2 YYNGEE. CDR3 length: 14 amino acids. The V gene lost 3 bases and the J gene lost 5 bases, with 14 bases spanning the gap. The chain's CDR3 is CASSGGQRSETQYF. CDR3 nucleotides: TGTGCCAGCAGCGGGGGACAACGTAGTGAGACCCAGTACTTC. The complete variable domain, with remaining parts taken from reference TRBV9 and TRBJ2-5, reads DSGVTQTPKHLITATGQRVTLRCSPRSGDLSVYWYQQSLDQGLQFLIQYYNGEERAKGNILERFSAQQFPDLHSELNLSSLELGDSALYFCASSGGQRSETQYFGPGTRLLVL.

This clone was counted once. This chain connects TRBV20-1 to TRBJ1-2; D perhaps matches TRBD1 (5 bases). CDR1 is DFQATT and CDR2 is SNEGSKA in the germline V gene (reference sequence). The V gene lost 8 bases and the J gene lost 4 bases, with 11 bases spanning the gap. CDR3 size: 11 residues. The DNA of the CDR3 is TGCAGTACCGACAGCCCCTATGGCTACACCTTC. Protein: CSTDSPYGYTF.

This clone has just one count. The chain has TRBV12-3 or TRBV12-4 and TRBJ2-1; D not certain. Trimming shortened V by 3 bases and J by 4 bases, and 7 bases separated the two germline ends. This CDR3 is 13 amino acids long. The CDR3 protein is CASSFILYNEQFF. As DNA, the CDR3 is TGTGCCAGCAGTTTTATCCTATACAATGAGCAGTTCTTC.

The CDR3 loop is CASSRQLAAWGETQYF. As DNA, the CDR3 is TGTGCCAGCAGCCGTCAACTAGCGGCCTGGGGAGAGACCCAGTACTTC. J is TRBJ2-5 and V is TRBV14; TRBD2 matches 8 bases. The CDR3 spans 16 residues. With 4 bases clipped from V and 4 bases from J, the junction kept 11 bases outside the gene matches. CDR1 SGHDN and CDR2 FVKESK come from the germline V gene. The whole variable domain, remainder taken from reference TRBV14 and TRBJ2-5, is EAGVTQFPSHSVIEKGQTVTLRCDPISGHDNLYWYRRVMGKEIKFLLHFVKESKQDESGMPNNRFLAERTGGTYSTLKVQPAELEDSGVYFCASSRQLAAWGETQYFGPGTRLLVL.

This clone was detected only once. The gene calls are TRBV9 and TRBJ2-7; possibly TRBD2 for D (6 bases). This CDR3 contains 14 residues. Germline assignment: CDR1 SGDLS and CDR2 YYNGEE. Trimming shortened V by 4 bases and J by 7 bases, and 18 bases separated the two germline ends. CDR3 region: CASSLAPGVGEQYF. CDR3 bases: TGTGCCAGCAGCCTGGCCCCGGGGGTTGGGGAGCAGTACTTC.

The chain joins TRBV18 to TRBJ2-7; TRBD2 aligns across 14 bases. J was trimmed by 7 bases and V by 3 bases; bases with no gene match: 17. Germline V gene lookup returns CDR1 KGHSH and CDR2 LQKENI. The CDR3 has 19 amino acids. CDR3 DNA sequence: TGTGCCAGCTCACCGGGACTAGCGGGAGCCACACAGAGGCGGTTGGAGCAGTACTTC. It yields the protein CASSPGLAGATQRRLEQYF.

The chain links TRBV2 to TRBJ1-4; D gene ambiguous. Trimming removed 1 base at V and 2 bases at J, with 8 bases between. The CDR3 sequence is 15 residues long. Germline CDR1 reads SNHLY; CDR2 reads FYNNEI. The chain's CDR3 is CASSEGRKTNEKLFF. The CDR3 region has the DNA TGTGCCAGCAGTGAAGGTCGGAAGACTAATGAAAAACTGTTTTTT.

V and J are TRBV5-1 and TRBJ2-1; 15 bases are a match to TRBD2. The CDR3 consists of 18 residues. The V gene's germline CDR1 is SGHRS and CDR2 YFSETQ. V shed 0 bases, J shed 3 bases, and the junction held 4 bases outside the gene matches. The CDR3 sequence is CASSLEGLAGGIYNEQFF. Here the CDR3 DNA reads TGCGCCAGCAGCTTGGAGGGACTAGCGGGAGGAATCTACAATGAGCAGTTCTTC.

The genes are TRBV12-5 and TRBJ1-5, with D perhaps TRBD1 (5 bases). Germline CDR1 LGHNT, CDR2 FRNRAP. Trimming cost V 2 bases and J 0 bases, with 23 bases left between them. The CDR3 is 20 residues long. This chain's CDR3 is CASGLLNRGSIPYSNQPQHF. CDR3 sequence (DNA): TGTGCTAGTGGTTTGCTTAATCGGGGCTCGATTCCTTATAGCAATCAGCCCCAGCATTTT.

The chain couples TRBV7-9 to TRBJ1-1; the D gene is possibly TRBD1 (6 bases). Germline V lookup: CDR1 SEHNR, CDR2 FQNEAQ (reference sequence). This CDR3 has 15 amino acids. Trimming took off 0 bases at V and 0 bases at J, with 8 bases between the two ends. CDR3 in DNA: TGTGCCAGCAGCTTAGCGAGGACAGTGAACACTGAAGCTTTCTTT. Translation gives CASSLARTVNTEAFF. Supplemented by reference TRBV7-9 and TRBJ1-1, the full variable domain reads DTGVSQNPRHKITKRGQNVTFRCDPISEHNRLYWYRQTLGQGPEFLTYFQNEAQLEKSRLLSDRFSAERPKGSFSTLEIQRTEQGDSAMYLCASSLARTVNTEAFFGQGTRLTVV.